These 21 T cell receptor beta chains share one sample of origin, sequenced in a study of memory CD4+ T cells and cytomegalovirus serostatus. Sequencing was performed with immunoSEQ multiplex PCR; in TCRdb, only in-frame clones are kept and a portion is missing. The repertoire holds 65,000 to 95,000 clones, approximately 80% seen once, with roughly 0.79% in the top ten. The sort gate was single viable CD3+CD4+CD8-CD45RO+ cells for memory CD4+ T cells. Sequencing was performed on memory CD4+ T cells from blood. These receptors all stem from an adult in good health and CMV-seronegative.

V and J are TRBV18 and TRBJ1-3, with D unresolved. The CDR3 totals 17 residues. In germline, CDR1 is KGHSH, CDR2 LQKENI. V was clipped by 0 bases and J by 0 bases, with 12 bases between them. CDR3: CASSPPSTATSGNTIYF. Written as DNA, the CDR3 is TGTGCCAGCTCACCACCGAGCACCGCGACCTCTGGAAACACCATATATTTT.

V gene TRBV6-5 combines with J gene TRBJ1-1, with 9 bases identical to TRBD1. In germline, CDR1 is MNHEY, CDR2 SVGAGI. V lost 6 bases, J lost 7 bases, and 12 bases stayed unmatched. The CDR3 loop spans 15 amino acids. The CDR3 spells CASSNPHRGPGEAFF. The CDR3 nucleotides read TGTGCCAGCAGCAACCCGCACAGGGGGCCAGGTGAAGCTTTCTTT.

V gene TRBV28 combines with J gene TRBJ1-5; 9 nucleotides agree with TRBD1. The CDR3 totals 15 residues. Germline trimming cut 6 bases from V and 6 bases from J; bases unmatched to any gene: 9. Looked up from germline, CDR1 is MDHEN and CDR2 is SYDVKM. The CDR3 DNA reads as TGTGCCAGCAGCAAACGGACAGGGGACCGTCAGCCCCAGCATTTT. Amino acid sequence: CASSKRTGDRQPQHF.

CDR3 sequence: CASSLGGPMNTEAFF. CDR3 in DNA: TGTGCCAGCAGCTTGGGAGGACCTATGAACACTGAAGCTTTCTTT. The chain recombines TRBV5-8 with TRBJ1-1; D uncertain. V was trimmed by 0 bases and J by 0 bases, leaving 9 bases between them. CDR3 length: 15 residues. Germline assignment: CDR1 SGHTS and CDR2 YDEGEE.

The V call is TRBV7-9, the J call TRBJ1-2; D perhaps matches TRBD1 (5 bases). This CDR3 spans 15 amino acids. Germline V gene lookup returns CDR1 SEHNR and CDR2 FQNEAQ (reference sequence). V was pared by 7 bases and J by 7 bases, with 22 bases between. The CDR3 sequence is CASIRGEARVSGYTF. The DNA of the CDR3 is TGTGCCAGCATCCGAGGGGAGGCCCGGGTCTCTGGCTACACCTTC.

In this sample, this clone turned up a few times. The chain links TRBV20-1 to TRBJ1-1; D perhaps matches TRBD1 (5 bases). Germline lookup yields CDR1 DFQATT and CDR2 SNEGSKA (reference sequence). CDR3 length equals 11 residues. V was trimmed by 5 bases and J by 5 bases, leaving 9 bases between them. In DNA form, the CDR3 reads TGCAGTGCTCGGGGCCCGACTGAAGCTTTCTTT. It specifies CSARGPTEAFF.

The rearrangement uses TRBV6-1 and TRBJ1-3; D gene unclear. V shed 4 bases and J shed 0 bases, with 7 bases lying between them. The CDR3 sequence is 14 residues long. Germline assignment: CDR1 MNHNS and CDR2 SASEGT. The CDR3 DNA follows: TGTGCCAGCAGTGGGGCCAGCTCTGGAAACACCATATATTTT. Encoded protein: CASSGASSGNTIYF.

The rearrangement uses TRBV6-1 and TRBJ1-6; a weak D match, TRBD1 (5 bases). CDR3 length: 20 amino acids. Trimming left V 2 bases short and J 1 base short, with 21 bases between. CDR1 MNHNS and CDR2 SASEGT come from the germline V gene. The CDR3 here is CASSELRGGGSGSYNSPLHF. Here the CDR3 DNA reads TGTGCCAGCAGTGAATTACGTGGCGGGGGGTCGGGGTCCTATAATTCACCCCTCCACTTT.

The genes are TRBV7-2 and TRBJ2-3; the D gene is possibly TRBD2 (6 bases). V was shortened by 1 base and J by 9 bases, with 14 bases between the two germline ends. The CDR3 length is 14 residues. Germline V gene sequence: CDR1 SGHTA, CDR2 FQGNSA. The CDR3 coding sequence is TGTGCCAGCAGCTTAGAAGATTTTGCGGGGACGCAGTATTTT. Its translation is CASSLEDFAGTQYF.

Regarding this clone: One end of the junction does not line up with germline, which may come from a read error. This rearrangement joins TRBV29-1 to TRBJ1-2, with a tentative D call TRBD1 (6 bases). The CDR3 totals 11 residues. CDR1 is SQVTM, CDR2 ANQGSEA, per germline. The CDR3 bases are TGCAGCGTTGAGTTGAGGGGGACGGGCGTCTTC. This translates into CSVELRGTGVF.

This clone was observed a handful of times. In nucleotides, the CDR3 is TGTGCCAGCAGTGCCGACAGGGCGCGGGGCTACACCTTC. This translates into CASSADRARGYTF. This chain connects TRBV6-5 to TRBJ1-2; 7 bases align to TRBD1. Losses at the gene ends were 5 bases for V and 8 bases for J; bases not matched to a gene: 8. Germline V gene sequence: CDR1 MNHEY, CDR2 SVGAGI. The CDR3 runs to 13 residues.

The gene calls are TRBV29-1 and TRBJ2-3; TRBD2 agrees at 8 bases. V gave up 6 bases and J gave up 3 bases; unmatched junction bases: 8. This CDR3 is 14 amino acids long. Germline V gene lookup returns CDR1 SQVTM and CDR2 ANQGSEA. In DNA, the CDR3 is TGCAGCGTGACCGGGGGGGTGGGGACAGATACGCAGTATTTT. Protein sequence: CSVTGGVGTDTQYF.

The CDR3 sequence is CASSLDRGNLHGYTF. The DNA for the CDR3 is TGTGCCAGCAGTCTCGACAGGGGGAATTTGCATGGCTACACCTTC. The V call is TRBV11-1, the J call TRBJ1-2; 9 bases line up with TRBD1. With V trimmed by 6 bases and J by 6 bases, 11 bases remained unmatched. CDR3 length: 15 amino acids. Germline V gene lookup returns CDR1 SGHAT and CDR2 FQDESV (reference sequence).

The V call is TRBV29-1, the J call TRBJ2-3; D possibly uses TRBD1 or TRBD2 (6 bases each). The length of the CDR3 is 14 residues. In germline, CDR1 is SQVTM, CDR2 ANQGSEA. Trimming pared 4 bases from V and 1 base from J, leaving 12 bases between. Written as DNA, the CDR3 is TGCAGCGTTGGGAGGGGGTTCGGCACAGATACGCAGTATTTT. As protein: CSVGRGFGTDTQYF.

In this sample, this clone turned up a few times. The chain links TRBV30 to TRBJ1-4; D gene uncertain. V lost 0 bases and J 6 bases, leaving 8 bases between the germline ends. Germline CDR1 and CDR2: GTSNPN and SVGIG (reference sequence). CDR3 length: 13 residues. The CDR3: CAWSVGTDEKLFF. CDR3 in DNA: TGTGCCTGGAGTGTGGGAACAGATGAAAAACTGTTTTTT. The full variable domain, its missing parts supplied by reference TRBV30 and TRBJ1-4, is SQTIHQWPATLVQPVGSPLSLECTVEGTSNPNLYWYRQAAGRGLQLLFYSVGIGQISSEVPQNLSASRPQDRQFILSSKKLLLSDSGFYLCAWSVGTDEKLFFGSGTQLSVL.

The gene calls are TRBV25-1 and TRBJ1-3; D is ambiguous. The germline CDR1 and CDR2 sequences are MGHDK and SYGVNS. Trimming left V 1 base short and J 0 bases short, with 7 bases between. CDR3 size: 15 residues. The CDR3 DNA follows: TGTGCCAGCAGTGAATTGGAATCCTCTGGAAACACCATATATTTT. Its translation is CASSELESSGNTIYF. The full variable domain, completed using reference TRBV25-1 and TRBJ1-3, is EADIYQTPRYLVIGTGKKITLECSQTMGHDKMYWYQQDPGMELHLIHYSYGVNSTEKGDLSSESTVSRIRTEHFPLTLESARPSHTSQYLCASSELESSGNTIYFGEGSWLTVV.

This chain connects TRBV19 to TRBJ1-4; 9 positions match TRBD1. Per germline, CDR1 LNHDA and CDR2 SQIVND (reference sequence). The ends lost 3 bases at V and 3 bases at J; junction bases unmatched: 5. This CDR3 has 16 amino acids. CDR3 residues: CASSMEQGAANEKLFF. Written as DNA, the CDR3 is TGTGCCAGTAGTATGGAACAGGGGGCGGCTAATGAAAAACTGTTTTTT.

The chain joins TRBV7-2 to TRBJ1-2; 9 bases map to TRBD1. The CDR3 covers 13 residues. Germline V gives CDR1 SGHTA, CDR2 FQGNSA. V lost 5 bases to trimming and J lost 8 bases; unmatched junction nucleotides: 6. The CDR3 DNA follows: TGTGCCAGCAGCCCGGGACAGGGTAGGGGCTACACCTTC. Its protein is CASSPGQGRGYTF.

The chain has TRBV7-2 and TRBJ1-1; D is perhaps TRBD1 (5 bases). This CDR3 is 16 amino acids long. Germline V CDR1 and CDR2: SGHTA, FQGNSA. With 5 bases removed from V and 2 bases from J, the gap between germline ends came to 18 bases. The CDR3 loop reads CASSPDSAGLNTEAFF. CDR3 DNA: TGTGCCAGCAGCCCCGACAGTGCAGGGCTAAACACTGAAGCTTTCTTT.

There are a few counts of this clone. The rearrangement joins TRBV7-9 to TRBJ1-2; possible D gene TRBD1, 5 bases. V dropped 5 bases and J dropped 8 bases, with 21 bases sitting between them. Germline CDR1 is SEHNR and CDR2 is FQNEAQ (reference sequence). The CDR3 sequence is 15 residues long. The CDR3 here is CASSRRDPQIGGYTF. CDR3 coding DNA: TGTGCCAGCAGCCGACGGGACCCCCAGATAGGAGGCTACACCTTC.

The chain recombines TRBV5-5 with TRBJ1-1; D gene unclear. The CDR3 spans 13 residues. V was clipped by 4 bases and J by 3 bases, with 10 bases between them. Germline V gene lookup returns CDR1 SGHKS and CDR2 YYEKEE (reference sequence). DNA of the CDR3: TGTGCCAGCAGCCGAGGACCGGACACTGAAGCTTTCTTT. Translating it yields CASSRGPDTEAFF.